The 30 T cell receptor beta chains given below trace back to one sample, sequenced in a study of T cells after posttransplantation cyclophosphamide (dated by TCRdb to between 2015 and 2016). The library was prepared using the immunoSEQ multiplex PCR assay. Drawn from immuneACCESS, this table holds only the in-frame rearrangements with V and J called that TCRdb kept. Clones are partly lost; checked studies trace under half to an unresolved V gene and leave the rest unexplained. This sample has 10,000 to 15,000 clones, none of them a singleton. The ten top clones hold roughly 26% of the sample. The sample's time point label is to be understood as: posttransplant day relative to BM transplant. Reading the label with the study, this specimen's treatment or condition is: high-dose cyclophosphamide on days +3 and +4 as single-agent GVHD prophylaxis. PTCy patients received busulfan and fludarabine conditioning, a related or unrelated marrow graft, and cyclophosphamide on days +3 and +4.

The sequences come from PBMCs, collected after allogeneic stem cell transplant with posttransplant cyclophosphamide. The source of these receptors is a female patient aged 40-49 years who received an allogeneic stem cell transplant from an unrelated donor, was CMV-positive, and had acute GVHD only. After a transplant, the donor of the graft may account for some T cells.

This clone was detected many times. This chain joins TRBV11-2 and TRBJ1-6; 10 bases are shared with TRBD1. After removal of 1 base from V and 7 bases from J, the junction contained 7 bases not matched to a gene. Looked up from germline, CDR1 is SGHAT and CDR2 is FQNNGV. There are 17 residues in the CDR3. The CDR3 protein is CASSLVGGGQGNSPLHF. The DNA for the CDR3 is TGTGCCAGCAGCTTAGTCGGAGGGGGACAGGGGAATTCACCCCTCCACTTT.

This clone was detected many times. This chain joins TRBV6-5 and TRBJ2-2; D is perhaps TRBD2 (5 bases). The germline V gene has CDR1 MNHEY and CDR2 SVGAGI. Between the trimmed V and J ends, which lost 2 bases and 4 bases, there was a span of 5 bases. This CDR3 region has 13 residues. DNA for the CDR3: TGTGCCAGCAGTTACGCGGGCACCGGGGAGCTGTTTTTT. Residues: CASSYAGTGELFF.

This clone was found many times. The chain carries TRBV5-4 and TRBJ2-7; the D gene is possibly TRBD2 (5 bases). The V and J ends lost 4 bases and 3 bases respectively, with 14 bases between them. Germline CDR1 is SGHNT and CDR2 is YYREEE (reference sequence). The CDR3 is made up of 14 amino acids. DNA of the CDR3: TGTGCCAGCAGCACGGCCGGGAAATACTACGAGCAGTACTTC. The encoded protein is CASSTAGKYYEQYF.

This clone was detected only a few times. The V call is TRBV5-1, the J call TRBJ2-2; possibly TRBD2 for D (5 bases). Germline CDR1 reads SGHRS; CDR2 reads YFSETQ. V gave up 4 bases and J gave up 5 bases, with 15 bases separating them. The CDR3 is made up of 15 amino acids. CDR3 sequence (DNA): TGCGCCAGCAGCCTGGACTTTAGCTGGACCGGGGAGCTGTTTTTT. This translates into CASSLDFSWTGELFF.

This clone was detected many times. The chain links TRBV5-1 to TRBJ1-4; D is perhaps TRBD1 (6 bases). The V gene's germline CDR1 is SGHRS and CDR2 YFSETQ. V shed 2 bases and J shed 2 bases, with 13 bases lying between them. CDR3 length: 16 amino acids. Written as DNA, the CDR3 is TGCGCCAGCAGCTTATTTTCCGGACAGACTAATGAAAAACTGTTTTTT. This codes for CASSLFSGQTNEKLFF.

The V and J genes are TRBV6-5 and TRBJ1-5, with D unclear. Per germline, CDR1 MNHEY and CDR2 SVGAGI. V was shortened by 5 bases and J by 4 bases, with 12 bases between the two germline ends. The length of the CDR3 is 14 residues. CDR3 DNA sequence: TGTGCCAGCAGTCCTAGTGTGACTAATCAGCCCCAGCATTTT. This gives the protein CASSPSVTNQPQHF.

This clone was seen at least ten times. This chain uses TRBV11-2 with TRBJ2-7; D is possibly TRBD2 (5 bases). The germline V and J ends were trimmed by 0 bases and 3 bases, with 9 bases remaining between them. The CDR3 spans 14 residues. Germline-derived CDR1 and CDR2 are SGHAT and FQNNGV. This CDR3 is CASSLEAGFYEQYF. The CDR3 nucleotides read TGTGCCAGCAGCTTAGAGGCGGGCTTCTACGAGCAGTACTTC.

This clone was observed at least ten times. The chain combines TRBV28 with TRBJ2-7; D ambiguous. The V gene lost 7 bases and the J gene lost 7 bases, with 17 bases spanning the gap. Germline-derived CDR1 and CDR2 are MDHEN and SYDVKM. The CDR3 has 13 residues. The CDR3 bases are TGTGCCAGCACGAACCGTCAGAGACTGGAGCAGTACTTC. Its translation: CASTNRQRLEQYF.

In this sample, this clone turned up a few times. The DNA of the CDR3 is TGCGCCAGCAGCCGCCAGGGGTTGACTAGCGGGAGGGTCTCAGATACGCAGTATTTT. Amino acids: CASSRQGLTSGRVSDTQYF. The chain uses TRBV4-1 and TRBJ2-3, with 14 bases identical to TRBD2. Trimming cost V 4 bases and J 4 bases; bases outside gene matches: 13. Germline CDR1 reads MGHRA; CDR2 reads YSYEKL. This CDR3 contains 19 residues.

This clone appeared many times. This chain joins TRBV7-9 and TRBJ1-3; possibly TRBD1 for D (5 bases). Between the trimmed V and J ends, which lost 0 bases and 0 bases, there was a span of 6 bases. Germline CDR1 reads SEHNR; CDR2 reads FQNEAQ (reference sequence). This CDR3 region has 15 residues. CDR3 protein: CASSLAGGSGNTIYF. Here the CDR3 DNA reads TGTGCCAGCAGCTTAGCGGGGGGCTCTGGAAACACCATATATTTT.

This chain uses TRBV27 with TRBJ2-7, with TRBD2 identical over 8 bases. Per germline, CDR1 MNHEY and CDR2 SMNVEV (reference sequence). J lost 2 bases, V lost 2 bases, and 8 bases had no gene match. CDR3 length equals 16 residues. CDR3 sequence: CASSLGSSGPTYEQYF. In nucleotides, the CDR3 is TGTGCCAGCAGTTTAGGATCTAGCGGGCCTACCTACGAGCAGTACTTC.

J is TRBJ2-2 and V is TRBV4-2; D is unclear. Trimming cost V 4 bases and J 6 bases, with 18 bases left between them. CDR1 and CDR2 (germline): LGHNA, YNFKEQ. CDR3 length: 16 amino acids. CDR3 nucleotide sequence: TGTGCCAGCAGCCCAATAGCTTTAGTATGGCCCGGGGAGCTGTTTTTT. Amino acids: CASSPIALVWPGELFF.

This clone was seen ten or more times. Here the CDR3 DNA reads TGTGCCAGTAGCCCCAGGGTAAACCAAGAGACCCAGTACTTC. Protein: CASSPRVNQETQYF. V gene TRBV19 combines with J gene TRBJ2-5, with D possibly matching TRBD1 (5 bases). V lost 6 bases to trimming and J lost 0 bases, with 11 bases between them. This CDR3 is 14 amino acids long. Per germline, CDR1 LNHDA and CDR2 SQIVND (reference sequence).

Many counts were recorded for this clone. J is TRBJ1-5 and V is TRBV7-9; 8 nucleotides match TRBD1. The CDR3 is 18 amino acids. Germline CDR1 reads SEHNR; CDR2 reads FQNEAQ (reference sequence). V dropped 3 bases and J dropped 0; count of bases not matched to a gene: 10. In DNA form, the CDR3 reads TGTGCCAGCAGCTTTGACCCAATGACAGGGGCTAGCAATCAGCCCCAGCATTTT. Amino acid sequence: CASSFDPMTGASNQPQHF.

This clone was picked up many times. The chain links TRBV7-3 to TRBJ2-3; 14 bases align to TRBD2. Germline CDR1 SGHTA, CDR2 FQGTGA. V was clipped by 5 bases and J by 5 bases; unmatched bases: 0. The CDR3 extends over 14 amino acids. The CDR3, as DNA: TGTGCCAGCAGCGGACTAGCGGGAGGAGATACGCAGTATTTT. Translated: CASSGLAGGDTQYF. The complete variable domain, with remaining parts taken from reference TRBV7-3 and TRBJ2-3, reads GAGVSQTPSNKVTEKGKYVELRCDPISGHTALYWYRQSLGQGPEFLIYFQGTGAADDSGLPNDRFFAVRPEGSVSTLKIQRTERGDSAVYLCASSGLAGGDTQYFGPGTRLTVL.

This clone has ten or more counts. The rearrangement joins TRBV2 to TRBJ2-3, with D possibly TRBD2 on 5 matching bases. Trimming shortened V by 7 bases and J by 8 bases, and 22 bases separated the two germline ends. Per the germline V gene, CDR1 is SNHLY and CDR2 is FYNNEI. CDR3 size: 15 residues. The CDR3 nucleotides are TGTGCCAGCACCGACCCGGGGATCGTACCGGGTACGCAGTATTTT. Its protein is CASTDPGIVPGTQYF. Supplemented by reference TRBV2 and TRBJ2-3, the full variable domain reads EPEVTQTPSHQVTQMGQEVILRCVPISNHLYFYWYRQILGQKVEFLVSFYNNEISEKSEIFDDQFSVERPDGSNFTLKIRSTKLEDSAMYFCASTDPGIVPGTQYFGPGTRLTVL.

Many counts were recorded for this clone. This chain joins TRBV5-1 and TRBJ2-1, with 8 bases fitting TRBD2. Germline assignment: CDR1 SGHRS and CDR2 YFSETQ. The CDR3 contains 16 residues. Trimming removed 6 bases from V and 6 bases from J; junction bases left unmatched: 14. This CDR3 is CASTSRGGLGANEQFF. In nucleotides, the CDR3 is TGCGCCAGCACCTCTCGAGGGGGACTAGGGGCCAATGAGCAGTTCTTC.

The chain employs TRBV5-1 and TRBJ2-1; TRBD2 aligns across 8 bases. The CDR3 has 16 residues. Trimming at V came to 0 bases and at J to 7 bases, leaving 9 bases not matched to a gene. From germline, CDR1 is SGHRS and CDR2 YFSETQ. This CDR3 reads CASSLVASGGNNEQFF. The CDR3 nucleotides are TGCGCCAGCAGCTTGGTAGCGAGCGGGGGAAATAATGAGCAGTTCTTC.

This clone was observed at least ten times. The chain couples TRBV7-9 to TRBJ2-2; the match to TRBD1 covers 7 bases. Germline V gene data show CDR1 as SEHNR and CDR2 as FQNEAQ (reference sequence). With 5 bases clipped from V and 3 bases from J, the junction kept 15 bases outside the gene matches. The CDR3 spans 18 residues. The DNA of the CDR3 is TGTGCCAGCAGCGGCCGGGACAGCAAAGGATCCGACACCGGGGAGCTGTTTTTT. Encoded protein: CASSGRDSKGSDTGELFF.

This clone was recorded at least ten times. The chain recombines TRBV5-6 with TRBJ2-3; D gene unclear. CDR1 is SGHDT, CDR2 YYEEEE, per germline. This CDR3 has 14 amino acids. V shed 1 base and J shed 4 bases, with 10 bases lying between them. The DNA of the CDR3 is TGTGCCAGCAGCTTGCTGGGCCGCGCAGATACGCAGTATTTT. Amino acid sequence: CASSLLGRADTQYF.

This clone showed up many times. V usage is TRBV29-1 and J usage is TRBJ1-6; 7 nucleotides agree with TRBD1. The V and J ends lost 5 bases and 6 bases, in that order; junction bases with no gene match: 7. CDR3 size: 14 residues. Germline V gene data show CDR1 as SQVTM and CDR2 as ANQGSEA. CDR3 nucleotide sequence: TGCAGCGTTTCCACGGGACAGAGTAATTCACCCCTCCACTTT. This sequence encodes CSVSTGQSNSPLHF.

The chain joins TRBV4-2 to TRBJ2-5, with D maybe TRBD1 (5 bases). The CDR3 length is 17 residues. Trimming took off 0 bases at V and 1 base at J, with 15 bases between the two ends. Looked up from germline, CDR1 is LGHNA and CDR2 is YNFKEQ. The CDR3 loop is CASSQDRRQGSQETQYF. For the CDR3, the DNA is TGTGCCAGCAGCCAAGATCGCCGGCAGGGCAGCCAAGAGACCCAGTACTTC.

This sequence joins TRBV5-1 and TRBJ1-2; TRBD1 matches at 9 bases. Germline V gives CDR1 SGHRS, CDR2 YFSETQ. This CDR3 is 16 amino acids long. V lost 4 bases, J lost 8 bases, and 15 bases stayed unmatched. The CDR3 region is CASSPTGTGNREGYTF. The CDR3 DNA reads as TGCGCCAGCAGCCCCACCGGGACAGGGAATCGCGAGGGCTACACCTTC.

This clone was detected a few times. J is TRBJ2-5 and V is TRBV7-2, with 9 bases fitting TRBD2. Germline CDR1 and CDR2: SGHTA and FQGNSA. The CDR3 runs 15 residues. J lost 3 bases, V lost 2 bases, and 4 bases had no gene match. The DNA of the CDR3 is TGTGCCAGCAGCTTAAGGCGCGGGGGGGAAGAGACCCAGTACTTC. It translates to CASSLRRGGEETQYF.

This clone was seen a handful of times. The gene calls are TRBV15 and TRBJ2-2, with a weak D call TRBD2 (5 bases). V lost 8 bases and J lost 1, with 8 bases in between. From germline, CDR1 is LNHNV and CDR2 YYDKDF (reference sequence). This CDR3 comprises 13 residues. The CDR3 sequence is CATYGRNTGELFF. CDR3 nucleotide sequence: TGTGCCACCTATGGGAGGAACACCGGGGAGCTGTTTTTT.

This clone has at least ten counts. This chain links TRBV30 with TRBJ2-7; 7 bases are shared with TRBD1. V was pared by 4 bases and J by 4 bases, with 4 bases of the junction left unmatched. This CDR3 is built from 12 residues. Germline V gives CDR1 GTSNPN, CDR2 SVGIG (reference sequence). The DNA of the CDR3 is TGTGCCTGGAAGGGGACAGCTTACGAGCAGTACTTC. Protein: CAWKGTAYEQYF.

In its sample, this clone was seen many times. V gene TRBV4-2 combines with J gene TRBJ2-1; 7 bases agree with TRBD1. The germline V gene encodes CDR1 LGHNA and CDR2 YNFKEQ. CDR3 length equals 15 residues. The junction had 6 bases not matched to a gene; V was cut back by 0 bases and J by 7 bases. The CDR3 spells CASSQEWDRPNEQFF. CDR3 sequence (DNA): TGTGCCAGCAGCCAAGAGTGGGACAGACCGAATGAGCAGTTCTTC.

This sequence joins TRBV10-3 and TRBJ1-1; no firm D call. The CDR3 runs 15 residues. The germline V and J ends were trimmed by 3 bases and 7 bases, with 18 bases remaining between them. The germline gives CDR1 ENHRY, CDR2 SYGVKD. The DNA of the CDR3 is TGTGCCATCAGTGACCGGGATAATTCTCTCCTTGAAGCTTTCTTT. Amino acid sequence: CAISDRDNSLLEAFF.

This clone was counted many times. This sequence joins TRBV19 and TRBJ1-5; TRBD1 matches at 7 bases. The V and J ends lost 5 bases and 5 bases, in that order; junction bases with no gene match: 9. The CDR3 length is 15 residues. Germline CDR1 is LNHDA and CDR2 is SQIVND (reference sequence). CDR3 sequence: CASSPDRWRDQPQHF. In DNA, the CDR3 is TGTGCCAGTAGTCCGGACAGGTGGAGGGATCAGCCCCAGCATTTT.

The V gene is TRBV28, the J gene TRBJ2-5, with TRBD1 matching over 8 bases. The CDR3 sequence is 14 residues long. J gave up 4 bases and V 5 bases, and 6 bases lay outside the gene matches. The germline V gene encodes CDR1 MDHEN and CDR2 SYDVKM. CDR3 nucleotide sequence: TGTGCCAGCAGTCTTGGACAGGGAGGAGAGACCCAGTACTTC. This translates into CASSLGQGGETQYF.